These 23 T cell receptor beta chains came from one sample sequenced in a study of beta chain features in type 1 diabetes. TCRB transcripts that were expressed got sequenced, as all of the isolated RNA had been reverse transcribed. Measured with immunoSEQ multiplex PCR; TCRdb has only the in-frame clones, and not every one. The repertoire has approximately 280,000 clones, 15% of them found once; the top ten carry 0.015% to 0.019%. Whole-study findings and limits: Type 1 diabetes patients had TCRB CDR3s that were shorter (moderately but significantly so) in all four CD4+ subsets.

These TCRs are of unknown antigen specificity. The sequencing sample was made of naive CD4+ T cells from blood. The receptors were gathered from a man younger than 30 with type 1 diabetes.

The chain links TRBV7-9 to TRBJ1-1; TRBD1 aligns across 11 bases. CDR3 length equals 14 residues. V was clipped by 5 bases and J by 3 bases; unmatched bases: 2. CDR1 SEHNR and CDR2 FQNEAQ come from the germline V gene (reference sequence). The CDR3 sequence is CASSEGQGDTEAFF. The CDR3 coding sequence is TGTGCCAGCAGCGAGGGACAGGGGGACACTGAAGCTTTCTTT.

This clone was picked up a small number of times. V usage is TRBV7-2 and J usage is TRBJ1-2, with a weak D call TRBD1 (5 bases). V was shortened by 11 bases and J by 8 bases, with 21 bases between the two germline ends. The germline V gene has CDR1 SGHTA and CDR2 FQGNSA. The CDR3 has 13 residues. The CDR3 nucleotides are TGTGCCCCGGGGGTTTTACTTACGGGGGGCTACACCTTC. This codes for CAPGVLLTGGYTF.

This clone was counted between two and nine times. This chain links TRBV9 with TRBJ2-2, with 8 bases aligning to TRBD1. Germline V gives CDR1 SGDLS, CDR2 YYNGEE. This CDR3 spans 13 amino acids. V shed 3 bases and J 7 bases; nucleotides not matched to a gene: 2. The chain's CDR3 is CASSAQGGGELFF. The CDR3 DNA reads TGTGCCAGCAGCGCACAGGGGGGCGGGGAGCTGTTTTTT.

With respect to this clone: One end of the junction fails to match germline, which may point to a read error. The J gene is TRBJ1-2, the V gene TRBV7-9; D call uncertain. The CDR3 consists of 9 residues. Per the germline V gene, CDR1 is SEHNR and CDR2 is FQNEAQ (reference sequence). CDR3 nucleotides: TGTGCCAGCAGCTTCCCTCCCTCGTTC. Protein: CASSFPPSF.

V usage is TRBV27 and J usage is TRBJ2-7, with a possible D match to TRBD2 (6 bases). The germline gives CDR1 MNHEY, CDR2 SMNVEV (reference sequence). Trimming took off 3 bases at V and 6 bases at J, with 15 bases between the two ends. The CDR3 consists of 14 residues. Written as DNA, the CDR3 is TGTGCCAGCAGTTTGACTAGTCCGCCGAGCGAGCAGTACTTC. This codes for CASSLTSPPSEQYF.

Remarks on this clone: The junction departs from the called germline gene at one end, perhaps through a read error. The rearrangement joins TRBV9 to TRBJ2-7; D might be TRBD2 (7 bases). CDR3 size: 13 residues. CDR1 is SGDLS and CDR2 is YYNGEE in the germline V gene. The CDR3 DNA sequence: TGTGCCAGCACCCCGGGGGGCTCCCACGAGCAGTACTTC. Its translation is CASTPGGSHEQYF.

DNA for the CDR3: TGTGCCAGCAGCCGATCGGCGGGGACAGGGGTTGGAAACACCATATATTTT. It is translated as CASSRSAGTGVGNTIYF. This rearrangement joins TRBV9 to TRBJ1-3; 10 bases fit TRBD1. The V segment lost 4 bases and the J segment 3 bases; nucleotides outside the gene matches: 10. CDR3 size: 17 residues. Germline V gene lookup returns CDR1 SGDLS and CDR2 YYNGEE.

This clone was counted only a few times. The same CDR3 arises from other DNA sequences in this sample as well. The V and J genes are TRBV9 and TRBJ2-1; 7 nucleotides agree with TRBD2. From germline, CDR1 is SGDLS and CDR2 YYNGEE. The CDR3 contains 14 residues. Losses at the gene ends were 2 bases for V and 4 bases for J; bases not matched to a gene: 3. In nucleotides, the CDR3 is TGTGCCAGCAGCGTCCAAGCGGGGTACAATGAGCAGTTCTTC. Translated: CASSVQAGYNEQFF.

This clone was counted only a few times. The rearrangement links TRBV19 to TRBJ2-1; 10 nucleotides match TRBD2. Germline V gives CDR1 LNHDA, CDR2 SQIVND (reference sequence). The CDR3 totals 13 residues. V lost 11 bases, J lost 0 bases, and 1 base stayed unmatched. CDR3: CAASGSSYNEQFF. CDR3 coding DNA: TGTGCCGCTAGCGGGAGCTCCTACAATGAGCAGTTCTTC.

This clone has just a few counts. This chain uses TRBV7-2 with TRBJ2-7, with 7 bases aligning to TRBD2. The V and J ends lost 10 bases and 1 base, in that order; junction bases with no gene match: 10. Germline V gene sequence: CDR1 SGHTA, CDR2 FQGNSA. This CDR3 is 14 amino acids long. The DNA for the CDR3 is TGTGCCACCAGAAGAGGCGGGGGTTCCTACGAGCAGTACTTC. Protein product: CATRRGGGSYEQYF. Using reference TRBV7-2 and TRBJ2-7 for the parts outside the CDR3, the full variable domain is GAGVSQSPSNKVTEKGKDVELRCDPISGHTALYWYRQSLGQGLEFLIYFQGNSAPDKSGLPSDRFSAERTGGSVSTLTIQRTQQEDSAVYLCATRRGGGSYEQYFGPGTRLTVT.

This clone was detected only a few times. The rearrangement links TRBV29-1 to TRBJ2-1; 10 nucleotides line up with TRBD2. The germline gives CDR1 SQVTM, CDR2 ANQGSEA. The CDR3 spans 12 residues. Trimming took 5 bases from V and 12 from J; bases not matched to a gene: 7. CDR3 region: CSVSSGRVGQFF. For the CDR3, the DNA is TGCAGCGTTAGCAGCGGGAGGGTTGGGCAGTTCTTC.

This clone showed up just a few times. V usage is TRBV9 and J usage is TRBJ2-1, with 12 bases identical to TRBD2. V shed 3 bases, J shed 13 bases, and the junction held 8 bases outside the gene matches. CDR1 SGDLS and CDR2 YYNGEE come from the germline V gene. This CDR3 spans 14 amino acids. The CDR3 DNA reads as TGTGCCAGCAGCGCTTCGACTAGCGGGGGCTCCCAGTTCTTC. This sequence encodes CASSASTSGGSQFF.

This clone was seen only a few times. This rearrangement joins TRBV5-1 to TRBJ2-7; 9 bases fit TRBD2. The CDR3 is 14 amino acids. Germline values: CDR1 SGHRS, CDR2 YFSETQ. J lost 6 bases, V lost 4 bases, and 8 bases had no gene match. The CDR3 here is CASSQDRAGGEQYF. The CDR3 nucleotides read TGCGCCAGCAGCCAGGACAGAGCGGGGGGCGAGCAGTACTTC. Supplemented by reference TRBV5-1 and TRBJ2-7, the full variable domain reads KAGVTQTPRYLIKTRGQQVTLSCSPISGHRSVSWYQQTPGQGLQFLFEYFSETQRNKGNFPGRFSGRQFSNSRSEMNVSTLELGDSALYLCASSQDRAGGEQYFGPGTRLTVT.

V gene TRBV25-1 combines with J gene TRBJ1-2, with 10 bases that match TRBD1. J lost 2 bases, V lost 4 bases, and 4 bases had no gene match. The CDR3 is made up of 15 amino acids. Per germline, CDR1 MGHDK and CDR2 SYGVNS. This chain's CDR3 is CASSAEDRGNYGYTF. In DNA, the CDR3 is TGTGCCAGCAGTGCCGAGGACAGGGGGAACTATGGCTACACCTTC.

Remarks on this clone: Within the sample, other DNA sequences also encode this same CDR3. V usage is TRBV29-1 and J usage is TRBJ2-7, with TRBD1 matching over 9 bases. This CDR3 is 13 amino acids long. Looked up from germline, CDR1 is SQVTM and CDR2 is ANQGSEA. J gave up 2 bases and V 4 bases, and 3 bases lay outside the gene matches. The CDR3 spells CSVGGQGTYEQYF. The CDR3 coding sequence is TGCAGCGTTGGCGGACAGGGGACCTACGAGCAGTACTTC.

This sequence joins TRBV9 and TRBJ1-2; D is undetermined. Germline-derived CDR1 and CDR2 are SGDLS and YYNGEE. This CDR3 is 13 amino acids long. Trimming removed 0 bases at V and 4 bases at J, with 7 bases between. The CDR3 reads CASSVGGSYGYTF. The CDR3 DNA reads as TGTGCCAGCAGCGTAGGAGGGTCCTATGGCTACACCTTC.

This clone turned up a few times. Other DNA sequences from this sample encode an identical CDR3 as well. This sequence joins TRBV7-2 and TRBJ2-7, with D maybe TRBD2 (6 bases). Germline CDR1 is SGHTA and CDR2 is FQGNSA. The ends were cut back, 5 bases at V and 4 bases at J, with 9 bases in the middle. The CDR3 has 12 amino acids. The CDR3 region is CASSPRGYEQYF. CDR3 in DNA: TGTGCCAGCAGCCCGCGGGGATACGAGCAGTACTTC. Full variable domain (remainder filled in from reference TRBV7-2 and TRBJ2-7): GAGVSQSPSNKVTEKGKDVELRCDPISGHTALYWYRQSLGQGLEFLIYFQGNSAPDKSGLPSDRFSAERTGGSVSTLTIQRTQQEDSAVYLCASSPRGYEQYFGPGTRLTVT.

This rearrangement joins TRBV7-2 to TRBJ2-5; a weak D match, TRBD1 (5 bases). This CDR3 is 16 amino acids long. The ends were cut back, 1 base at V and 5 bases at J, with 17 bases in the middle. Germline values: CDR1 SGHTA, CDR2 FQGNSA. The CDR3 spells CASSLGRGGRSETQYF. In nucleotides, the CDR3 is TGTGCCAGCAGCTTAGGAAGGGGTGGGCGATCGGAGACCCAGTACTTC. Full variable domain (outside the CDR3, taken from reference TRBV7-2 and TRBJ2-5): GAGVSQSPSNKVTEKGKDVELRCDPISGHTALYWYRQSLGQGLEFLIYFQGNSAPDKSGLPSDRFSAERTGGSVSTLTIQRTQQEDSAVYLCASSLGRGGRSETQYFGPGTRLLVL.

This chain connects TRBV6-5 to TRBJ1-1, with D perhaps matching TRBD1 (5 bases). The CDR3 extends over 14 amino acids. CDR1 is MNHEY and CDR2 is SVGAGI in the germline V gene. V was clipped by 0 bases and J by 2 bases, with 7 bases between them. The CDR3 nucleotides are TGTGCCAGCAGTTACTCGACAGTTAACACTGAAGCTTTCTTT. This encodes CASSYSTVNTEAFF.

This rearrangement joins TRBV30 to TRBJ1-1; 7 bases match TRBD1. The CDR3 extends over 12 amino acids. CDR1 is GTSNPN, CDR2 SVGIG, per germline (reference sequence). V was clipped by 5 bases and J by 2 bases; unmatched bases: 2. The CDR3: CAWGDSNTEAFF. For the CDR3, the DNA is TGTGCCTGGGGGGACAGTAACACTGAAGCTTTCTTT.

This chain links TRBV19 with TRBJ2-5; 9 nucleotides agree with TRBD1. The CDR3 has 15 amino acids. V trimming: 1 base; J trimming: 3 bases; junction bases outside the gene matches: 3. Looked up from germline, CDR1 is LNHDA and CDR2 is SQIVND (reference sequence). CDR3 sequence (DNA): TGTGCCAGTAGTATAGGCTGGACAGGGGAAGAGACCCAGTACTTC. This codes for CASSIGWTGEETQYF.

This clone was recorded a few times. CDR3 nucleotides: TGTGCCAGCAGCTCCGCTAGCGGGGGGCTGTACGAGCAGTACTTC. Translation: CASSSASGGLYEQYF. The chain employs TRBV7-4 and TRBJ2-7; the match to TRBD2 covers 11 bases. Trimming took 4 bases from V and 4 from J; bases not matched to a gene: 6. CDR3 length equals 15 residues. Germline V lookup: CDR1 SGHVT, CDR2 SQSDAQ.

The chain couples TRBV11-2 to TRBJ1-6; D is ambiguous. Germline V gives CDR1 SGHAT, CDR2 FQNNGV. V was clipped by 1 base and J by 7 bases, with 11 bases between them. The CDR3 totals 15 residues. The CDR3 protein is CASSLARRANSPLHF. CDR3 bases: TGTGCCAGCAGCTTAGCTAGGAGAGCAAATTCACCCCTCCACTTT.